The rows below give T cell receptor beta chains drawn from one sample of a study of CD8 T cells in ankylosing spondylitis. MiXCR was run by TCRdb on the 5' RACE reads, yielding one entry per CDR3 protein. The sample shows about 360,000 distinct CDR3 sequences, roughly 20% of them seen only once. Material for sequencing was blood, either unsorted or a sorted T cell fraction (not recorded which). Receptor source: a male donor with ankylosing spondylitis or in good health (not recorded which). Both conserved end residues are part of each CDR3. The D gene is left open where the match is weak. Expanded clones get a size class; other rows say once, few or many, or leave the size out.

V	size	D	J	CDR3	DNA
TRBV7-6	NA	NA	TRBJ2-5	CATREGNEETQYF	TGTGCCACCCGAGAGGGAAATGAAGAGACCCAGTACTTC
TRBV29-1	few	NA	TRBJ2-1	CSAEGRVGRKNSYNEQFF	TGCAGCGCCGAAGGCAGGGTTGGACGGAAGAACTCCTACAATGAGCAGTTCTTC
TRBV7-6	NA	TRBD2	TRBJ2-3	CASSFLGGAGDTQYF	TGTGCCAGCAGCTTCCTCGGGGGGGCTGGAGATACGCAGTATTTT
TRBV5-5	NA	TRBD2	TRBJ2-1	CASSLVLAGLVEQFF	TGTGCCAGCAGCTTGGTGCTAGCGGGCTTAGTCGAGCAGTTCTTC
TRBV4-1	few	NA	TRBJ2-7	CASSQAKGGRDEQYF	TGCGCCAGCAGCCAAGCAAAAGGGGGGCGCGACGAGCAGTACTTC
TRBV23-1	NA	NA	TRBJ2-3	CASSQSRPGQGLLDTQYF	TGCGCCAGCAGTCAATCGCGTCCGGGGCAGGGTTTGTTAGATACGCAGTATTTT
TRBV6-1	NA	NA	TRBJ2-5	CASSDLTEYQETQYF	TGTGCCAGCAGTGACTTGACAGAGTACCAAGAGACCCAGTACTTC
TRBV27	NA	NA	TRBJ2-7	CASSLYGGLDEQYF	TGTGCCAGCAGTTTATACGGGGGGCTGGACGAGCAGTACTTC
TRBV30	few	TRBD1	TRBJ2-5	CAWTRDRGLQETQYF	TGTGCCTGGACCAGGGACAGGGGACTCCAAGAGACCCAGTACTTC
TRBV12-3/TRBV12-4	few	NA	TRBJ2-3	CASSEGGRADTQYF	TGTGCCAGCAGCGAGGGGGGTCGCGCAGATACGCAGTATTTT
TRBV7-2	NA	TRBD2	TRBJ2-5	CASSLVLAGGLQETQYF	TGTGCCAGCAGCTTAGTCCTAGCGGGGGGCCTACAAGAGACCCAGTACTTC
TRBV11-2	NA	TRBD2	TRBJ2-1	CATRPGLASYNEQFF	TGTGCCACCAGACCGGGACTAGCGAGCTACAATGAGCAGTTCTTC
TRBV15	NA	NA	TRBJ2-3	CATSRDWDSTTDTQYF	TGTGCCACCAGCAGAGATTGGGACTCAACCACAGATACGCAGTATTTT
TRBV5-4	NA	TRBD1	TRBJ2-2	CASSLGMAGTGGEAGELFF	TGTGCCAGCAGCTTGGGGATGGCCGGGACAGGGGGCGAAGCCGGGGAGCTGTTTTTT
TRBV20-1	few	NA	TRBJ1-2	CSASSTDLLYYGYTF	TGCAGTGCTAGTAGTACAGACCTCCTATACTATGGCTACACCTTC
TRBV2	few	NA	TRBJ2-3	CASMDRDWGSTDTQYF	TGTGCCAGCATGGACCGGGACTGGGGAAGCACAGATACGCAGTATTTT
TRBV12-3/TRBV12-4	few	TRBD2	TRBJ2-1	CASSSLPGLEPHNEQFF	TGTGCCAGCAGTTCCCTGCCGGGACTAGAGCCACACAATGAGCAGTTCTTC
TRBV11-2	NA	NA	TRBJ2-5	CASSPDGGPETQYF	TGTGCCAGCAGCCCGGACGGGGGCCCAGAGACCCAGTACTTC
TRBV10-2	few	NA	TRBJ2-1	CASSGSTGQPVKLYNEQFF	TGCGCCAGCTCAGGTAGTACAGGGCAGCCTGTAAAGCTCTACAATGAGCAGTTCTTC
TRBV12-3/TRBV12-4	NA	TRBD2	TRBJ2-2	CASKTGTSGKLSGELFF	TGTGCCAGCAAAACCGGGACTAGCGGAAAGCTATCCGGGGAGCTGTTTTTT
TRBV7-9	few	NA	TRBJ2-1	CASSLTLGGQAYNEQFF	TGTGCCAGCAGCTTAACCTTGGGAGGACAGGCCTACAATGAGCAGTTCTTC
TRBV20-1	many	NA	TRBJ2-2	CSAMRAPAGELFF	TGCAGTGCTATGCGAGCGCCAGCCGGGGAGCTGTTTTTT
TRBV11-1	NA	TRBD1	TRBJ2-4	CASSSTYRTGVLAKNIQYF	TGTGCCAGCAGCTCCACCTACCGAACAGGGGTACTAGCCAAAAACATTCAGTACTTC
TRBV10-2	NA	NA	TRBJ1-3	CASRGSAGNTIYF	TGCGCCAGCAGGGGGTCGGCTGGAAACACCATATATTTT
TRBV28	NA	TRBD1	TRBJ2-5	CASSFWDRQETQYF	TGTGCCAGCAGTTTCTGGGACAGACAAGAGACCCAGTACTTC
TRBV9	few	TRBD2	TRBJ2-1	CASSEGLAGDVDFF	TGTGCCAGCAGCGAGGGACTAGCGGGGGACGTGGATTTCTTC
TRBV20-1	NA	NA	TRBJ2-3	CSARPEGSTDTQYF	TGCAGTGCTCGCCCCGAGGGTAGCACAGATACGCAGTATTTT
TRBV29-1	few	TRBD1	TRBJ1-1	CSVGEQGRGNPEAFF	TGCAGCGTTGGAGAACAGGGGAGGGGGAACCCTGAAGCTTTCTTT
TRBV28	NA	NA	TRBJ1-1	CASSLVGPEAFF	TGTGCCAGCAGTTTAGTTGGCCCTGAAGCTTTCTTT
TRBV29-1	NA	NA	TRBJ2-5	CSVQGYEETQYF	TGCAGCGTTCAAGGTTATGAAGAGACCCAGTACTTC
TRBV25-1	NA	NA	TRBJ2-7	CASSPSLGAYEQYF	TGTGCCAGCAGTCCCAGCCTGGGAGCTTACGAGCAGTACTTC
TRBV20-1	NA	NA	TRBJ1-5	CSTGFSNQPQHF	TGCAGCACAGGATTTAGCAATCAGCCCCAGCATTTT
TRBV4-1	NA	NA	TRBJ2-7	CASSNQGREQYF	TGCGCCAGCAGCAATCAGGGCCGGGAGCAGTACTTC
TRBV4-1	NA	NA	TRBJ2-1	CASSPLGGSTNNEQFF	TGCGCCAGCAGCCCGCTAGGGGGGTCCACCAACAATGAGCAGTTCTTC
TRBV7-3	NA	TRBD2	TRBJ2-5	CASSLGTSGDETQYF	TGTGCCAGCAGCTTAGGGACTAGCGGGGATGAGACCCAGTACTTC
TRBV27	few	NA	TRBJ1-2	CASSPIFPDQPGYTF	TGTGCCAGCAGTCCAATATTTCCAGATCAGCCTGGCTACACCTTC
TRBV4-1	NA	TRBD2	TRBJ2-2	CASSQEASGGATGELFF	TGCGCCAGCAGCCAGGAGGCTAGCGGGGGTGCCACCGGGGAGCTGTTTTTT
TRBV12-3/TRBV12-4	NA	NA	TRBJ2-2	CASSLAPLPGELFF	TGTGCCAGCAGTTTAGCGCCCCTGCCCGGGGAGCTGTTTTTT
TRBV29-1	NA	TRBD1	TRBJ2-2	CSVGGDRDLPTGELFF	TGCAGCGTTGGGGGGGACAGGGATTTACCCACCGGGGAGCTGTTTTTT
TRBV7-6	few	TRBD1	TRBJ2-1	CASSFGQGGNEQFF	TGTGCCAGCAGCTTTGGACAGGGGGGGAATGAGCAGTTCTTC
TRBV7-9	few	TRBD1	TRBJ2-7	CASSSATGASYEQYF	TGTGCCAGCTCGAGTGCGACAGGGGCGTCCTACGAGCAGTACTTC
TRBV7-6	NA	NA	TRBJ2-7	CASSLADTYEQYF	TGTGCCAGCAGCTTAGCGGATACCTACGAGCAGTACTTC